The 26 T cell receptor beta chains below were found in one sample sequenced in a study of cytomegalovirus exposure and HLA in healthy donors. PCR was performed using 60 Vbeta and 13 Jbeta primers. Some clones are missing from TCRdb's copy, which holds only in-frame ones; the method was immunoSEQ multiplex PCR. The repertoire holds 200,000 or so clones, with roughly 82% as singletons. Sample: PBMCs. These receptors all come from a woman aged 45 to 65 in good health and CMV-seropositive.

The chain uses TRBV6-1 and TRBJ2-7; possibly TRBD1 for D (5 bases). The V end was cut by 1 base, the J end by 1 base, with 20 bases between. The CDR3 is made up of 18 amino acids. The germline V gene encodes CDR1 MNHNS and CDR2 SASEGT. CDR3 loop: CASSEEVSSAGPSYEQYF. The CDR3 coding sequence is TGTGCCAGCAGTGAAGAGGTTAGTTCGGCAGGGCCTTCCTACGAGCAGTACTTC.

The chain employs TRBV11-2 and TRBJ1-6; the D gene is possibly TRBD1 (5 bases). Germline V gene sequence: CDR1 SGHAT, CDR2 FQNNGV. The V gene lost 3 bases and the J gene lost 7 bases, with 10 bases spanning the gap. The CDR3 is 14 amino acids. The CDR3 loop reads CASSFGQGNSPLHF. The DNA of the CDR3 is TGTGCCAGCAGCTTTGGTCAGGGAAATTCACCCCTCCACTTT.

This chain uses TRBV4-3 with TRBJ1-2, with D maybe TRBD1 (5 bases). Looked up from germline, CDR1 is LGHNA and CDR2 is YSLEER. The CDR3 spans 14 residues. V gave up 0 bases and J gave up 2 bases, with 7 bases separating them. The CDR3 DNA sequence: TGCGCCAGCAGCCAAGACCGGGGGAACTATGGCTACACCTTC. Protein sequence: CASSQDRGNYGYTF.

Written as DNA, the CDR3 is TGTGCCAGCAGTCCCCCCCCTGGGAGCTCCTACGAGCAGTACTTC. Encoded protein: CASSPPPGSSYEQYF. The gene calls are TRBV28 and TRBJ2-7, with D possibly TRBD2 on 5 matching bases. CDR3 size: 15 residues. In germline, CDR1 is MDHEN, CDR2 SYDVKM. V lost 5 bases to trimming and J lost 0 bases, with 14 bases between them.

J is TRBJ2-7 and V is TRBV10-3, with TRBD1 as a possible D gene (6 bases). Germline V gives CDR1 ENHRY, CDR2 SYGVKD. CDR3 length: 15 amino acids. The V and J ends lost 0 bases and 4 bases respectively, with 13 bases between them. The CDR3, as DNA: TGTGCCATCAGTGAGTCCTACGGACAGATATACGAGCAGTACTTC. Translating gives CAISESYGQIYEQYF.

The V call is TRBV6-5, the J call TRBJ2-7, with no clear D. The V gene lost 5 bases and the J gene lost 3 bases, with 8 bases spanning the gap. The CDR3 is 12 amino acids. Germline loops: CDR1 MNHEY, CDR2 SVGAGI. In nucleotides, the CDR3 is TGTGCCAGCAGTGAATACGGCTACGAGCAGTACTTC. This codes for CASSEYGYEQYF.

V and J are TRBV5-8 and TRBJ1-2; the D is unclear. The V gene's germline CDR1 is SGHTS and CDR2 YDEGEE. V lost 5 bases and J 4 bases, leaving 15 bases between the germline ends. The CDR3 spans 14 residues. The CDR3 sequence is CASRFPGDPYGYTF. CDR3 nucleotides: TGTGCCAGCAGATTCCCCGGAGACCCCTATGGCTACACCTTC. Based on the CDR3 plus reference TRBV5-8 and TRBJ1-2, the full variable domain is EAGVTQSPTHLIKTRGQQATLRCSPISGHTSVYWYQQALGLGLQFLLWYDEGEERNRGNFPPRFSGRQFPNYSSELNVNALELEDSALYLCASRFPGDPYGYTFGSGTRLTVV.

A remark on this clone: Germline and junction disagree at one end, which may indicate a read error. The CDR3 sequence is CASRGQGNSGELFF. The DNA for the CDR3 is TGTGCCAGCAGAGGACAGGGGAACTCCGGGGAGCTGTTTTTT. The rearrangement joins TRBV6-4 to TRBJ2-2, with 9 bases matching TRBD1. This CDR3 region has 14 residues. Germline V gene sequence: CDR1 MRHNA, CDR2 SNTAGT.

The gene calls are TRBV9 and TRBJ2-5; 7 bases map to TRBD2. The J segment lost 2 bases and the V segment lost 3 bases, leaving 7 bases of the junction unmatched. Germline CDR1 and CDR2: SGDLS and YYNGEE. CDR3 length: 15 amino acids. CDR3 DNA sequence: TGTGCCAGCAGCGCCAAGCCGGGACTACAAGAGACCCAGTACTTC. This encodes CASSAKPGLQETQYF.

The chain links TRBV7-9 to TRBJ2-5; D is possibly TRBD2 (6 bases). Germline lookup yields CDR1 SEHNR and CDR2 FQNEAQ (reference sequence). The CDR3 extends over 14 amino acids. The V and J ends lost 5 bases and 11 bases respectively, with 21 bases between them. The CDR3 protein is CASSGLGRSGEQYF. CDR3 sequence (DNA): TGTGCCAGCAGCGGACTGGGAAGATCGGGGGAGCAGTACTTC. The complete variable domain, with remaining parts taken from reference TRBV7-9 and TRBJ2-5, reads DTGVSQNPRHKITKRGQNVTFRCDPISEHNRLYWYRQTLGQGPEFLTYFQNEAQLEKSRLLSDRFSAERPKGSFSTLEIQRTEQGDSAMYLCASSGLGRSGEQYFGPGTRLLVL.

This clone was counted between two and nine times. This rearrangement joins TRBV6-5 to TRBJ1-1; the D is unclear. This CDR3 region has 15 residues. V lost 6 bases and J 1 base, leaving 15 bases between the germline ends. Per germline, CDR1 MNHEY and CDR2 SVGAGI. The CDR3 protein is CASSADIAPNTEAFF. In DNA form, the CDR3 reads TGTGCCAGCAGCGCCGACATTGCTCCGAACACTGAAGCTTTCTTT.

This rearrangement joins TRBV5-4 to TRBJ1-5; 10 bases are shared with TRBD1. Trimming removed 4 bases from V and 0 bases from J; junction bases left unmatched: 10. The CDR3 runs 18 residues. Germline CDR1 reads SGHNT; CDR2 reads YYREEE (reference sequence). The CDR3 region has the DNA TGTGCCAGCAGCCGGACAGGGGGTTCCCCTTATAGCAATCAGCCCCAGCATTTT. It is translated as CASSRTGGSPYSNQPQHF.

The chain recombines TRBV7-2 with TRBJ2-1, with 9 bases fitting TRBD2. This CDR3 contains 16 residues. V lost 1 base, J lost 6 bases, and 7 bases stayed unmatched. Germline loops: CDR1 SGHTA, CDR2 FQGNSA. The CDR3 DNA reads TGTGCCAGCAGCTTAGTGGCGGGGGGGCTGGTCAATGAGCAGTTCTTC. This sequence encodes CASSLVAGGLVNEQFF.

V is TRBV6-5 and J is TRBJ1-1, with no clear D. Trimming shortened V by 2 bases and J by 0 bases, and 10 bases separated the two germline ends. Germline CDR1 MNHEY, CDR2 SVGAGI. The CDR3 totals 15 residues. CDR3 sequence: CASSYGGNMNTEAFF. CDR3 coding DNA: TGTGCCAGCAGTTACGGAGGGAATATGAACACTGAAGCTTTCTTT.

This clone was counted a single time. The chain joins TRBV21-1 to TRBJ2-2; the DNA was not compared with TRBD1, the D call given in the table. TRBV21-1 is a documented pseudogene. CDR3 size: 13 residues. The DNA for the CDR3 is TGTGCCACCAAGGACAGGGGATACGGGGAGCTGTTTTTT. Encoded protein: CATKDRGYGELFF.

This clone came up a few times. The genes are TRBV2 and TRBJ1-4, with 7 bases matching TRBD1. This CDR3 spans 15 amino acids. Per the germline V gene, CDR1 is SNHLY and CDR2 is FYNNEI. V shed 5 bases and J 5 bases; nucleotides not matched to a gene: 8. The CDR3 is CASSPTGVPNEKLFF. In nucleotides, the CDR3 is TGTGCCAGCAGTCCCACAGGGGTCCCGAATGAAAAACTGTTTTTT.

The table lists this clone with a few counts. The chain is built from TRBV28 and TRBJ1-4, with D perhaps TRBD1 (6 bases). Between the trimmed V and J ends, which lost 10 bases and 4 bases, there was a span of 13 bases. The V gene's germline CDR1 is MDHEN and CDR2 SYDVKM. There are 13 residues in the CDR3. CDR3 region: CATSGGLNEKLFF. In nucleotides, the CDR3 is TGTGCCACCTCGGGGGGCCTTAATGAAAAACTGTTTTTT. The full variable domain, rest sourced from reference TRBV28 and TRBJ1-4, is DVKVTQSSRYLVKRTGEKVFLECVQDMDHENMFWYRQDPGLGLRLIYFSYDVKMKEKGDIPEGYSVSREKKERFSLILESASTNQTSMYLCATSGGLNEKLFFGSGTQLSVL.

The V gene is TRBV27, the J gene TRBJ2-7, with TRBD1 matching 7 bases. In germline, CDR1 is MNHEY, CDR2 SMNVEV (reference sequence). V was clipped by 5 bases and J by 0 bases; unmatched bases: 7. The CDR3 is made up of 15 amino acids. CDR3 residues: CASSPDRDSSYEQYF. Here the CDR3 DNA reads TGTGCCAGCAGTCCGGACCGGGACAGCTCCTACGAGCAGTACTTC.

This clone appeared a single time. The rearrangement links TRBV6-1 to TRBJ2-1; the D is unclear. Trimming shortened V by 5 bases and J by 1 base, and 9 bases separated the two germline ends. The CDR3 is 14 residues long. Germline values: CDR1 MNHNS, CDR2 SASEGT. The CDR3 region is CASSTTSSYNEQFF. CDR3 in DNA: TGTGCCAGCAGTACAACCTCATCCTACAATGAGCAGTTCTTC.

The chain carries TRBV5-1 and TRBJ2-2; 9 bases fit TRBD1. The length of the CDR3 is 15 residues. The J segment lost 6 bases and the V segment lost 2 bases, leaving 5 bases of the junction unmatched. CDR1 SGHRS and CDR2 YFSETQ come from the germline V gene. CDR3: CASSFRTGDPGELFF. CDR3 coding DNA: TGCGCCAGCAGCTTTAGGACAGGGGATCCCGGGGAGCTGTTTTTT.

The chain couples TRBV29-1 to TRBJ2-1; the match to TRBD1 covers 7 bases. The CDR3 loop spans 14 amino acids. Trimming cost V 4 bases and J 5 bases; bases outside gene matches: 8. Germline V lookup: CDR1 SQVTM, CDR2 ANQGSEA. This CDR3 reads CSVALQGFHNEQFF. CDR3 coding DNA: TGCAGCGTTGCACTACAGGGGTTCCACAATGAGCAGTTCTTC.

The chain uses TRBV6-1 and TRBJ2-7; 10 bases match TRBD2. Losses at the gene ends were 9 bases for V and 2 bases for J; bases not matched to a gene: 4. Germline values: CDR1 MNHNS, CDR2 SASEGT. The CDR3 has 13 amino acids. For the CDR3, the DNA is TGTGCCAGTCGGACTAGCGGCCCCTACGAGCAGTACTTC. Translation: CASRTSGPYEQYF.

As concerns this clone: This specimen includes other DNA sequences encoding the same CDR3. CDR3 sequence (DNA): TGTGCCAGCAGCTTAGGGCAGGGGGGCTACACCTTC. Translated, it gives CASSLGQGGYTF. This chain links TRBV7-9 with TRBJ1-2, with D possibly TRBD1 on 6 matching bases. Trimming removed 1 base from V and 8 bases from J, with 8 bases in between. Germline lookup yields CDR1 SEHNR and CDR2 FQNEAQ (reference sequence). The CDR3 has 12 residues. The full variable domain, with the rest looked up from reference TRBV7-9 and TRBJ1-2, is DTGVSQNPRHKITKRGQNVTFRCDPISEHNRLYWYRQTLGQGPEFLTYFQNEAQLEKSRLLSDRFSAERPKGSFSTLEIQRTEQGDSAMYLCASSLGQGGYTFGSGTRLTVV.

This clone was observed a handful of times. Written as DNA, the CDR3 is TGTGCCAGCAGCTTGGAGGCAGCCTTAACCTATGGCTACACCTTC. This translates into CASSLEAALTYGYTF. The chain links TRBV7-9 to TRBJ1-2; no reliable D call. The V end lost 3 bases, the J end lost 4 bases, and 15 bases lay between the germline ends. The CDR3 has 15 amino acids. Per germline, CDR1 SEHNR and CDR2 FQNEAQ (reference sequence).

This CDR3 is CASLPGGQIDEQYF. CDR3 DNA: TGTGCCAGCTTACCGGGGGGGCAGATCGACGAGCAGTACTTC. This rearrangement joins TRBV5-8 to TRBJ2-7, with TRBD2 matching 8 bases. This CDR3 spans 14 amino acids. The ends lost 7 bases at V and 5 bases at J; junction bases unmatched: 11. CDR1 and CDR2 (germline): SGHTS, YDEGEE.

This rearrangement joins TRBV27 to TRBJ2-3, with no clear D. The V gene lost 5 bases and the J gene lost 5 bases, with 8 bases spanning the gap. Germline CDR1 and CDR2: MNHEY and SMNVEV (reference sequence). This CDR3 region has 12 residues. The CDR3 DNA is TGTGCCAGCAGTGCCCGACTAGATACGCAGTATTTT. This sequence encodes CASSARLDTQYF.